This TCR beta chain was sequenced during a study of T cell responses to AZD1222 COVID-19 vaccine. Study overall: The study pooled second doses at about 4 or about 12 weeks.

Produced via immunoSEQ multiplex PCR; TCRdb's table is partial and in-frame only. The table lists more than 80,000 clones, around 84% of them singletons. The CDR3 loop spans 14 amino acids. Trimming took off 4 bases at V and 8 bases at J, with 12 bases between the two ends. Germline V gene lookup returns CDR1 SNHLY and CDR2 FYNNEI. Broader study findings: White British people made up most donors, females outnumbered males, and clonal diversity was possibly underestimated. There were repertoire samples only from the period after the peak T cell response.

This clone has just one count. Its specificity is unknown. The specimen comprised peripheral blood, sampled on day 0 of AZD1222 vaccination. V usage is TRBV2 and J usage is TRBJ1-6; D gene unclear. The TCR sequence derives from an adult in good health. CDR3 bases: TGTGCCAGCAGTGGCACTGCTTGGGATTCACCCCTCCACTTT. Translation: CASSGTAWDSPLHF.